These T cell receptor beta chains were read from a single sample in a study of vaccination and CD4 T cells after COVID-19. Their antigens remain unidentified. TCRdb reprocessed the PCR reads via MiXCR and lists one record per CDR3 protein. The data contain 16,000 or so distinct CDR3 sequences, just under 55% of them singletons. What was sequenced was CD4+ T cells from blood, cultured in vitro. The source is a human donor who had recovered from COVID-19. The CDR3 runs from the conserved cysteine through the conserved F or W. D genes are given only for firm matches. Clone size is given for some rows only: seen once, a few or many times, or a class if the clone is expanded.

D gene: -; clone size: few; V gene: TRBV6-1; J gene: TRBJ1-5; CDR3 DNA: TGTGCCAGCAAGCCGTATAGCAATCAGCCCCAGCATTTT; CDR3 protein: CASKPYSNQPQHF
D gene: -; clone size: medium-sized; V gene: TRBV10-3; J gene: TRBJ2-7; CDR3 DNA: TGTGCCATCAGTGAGGGACAGCCTTCCTACGAGCAGTACTTC; CDR3 protein: CAISEGQPSYEQYF
D gene: TRBD1; clone size: medium-sized; V gene: TRBV20-1; J gene: TRBJ1-1; CDR3 DNA: TGCAGTGCTACCCGGGACAGGGCTGAAGCTTTCTTT; CDR3 protein: CSATRDRAEAFF
D gene: -; clone size: -; V gene: TRBV27; J gene: TRBJ2-2; CDR3 DNA: TGTGCCAGCAAAGAGAGGACGGGCACCGGGGAGCTGTTTTTT; CDR3 protein: CASKERTGTGELFF
D gene: -; clone size: -; V gene: TRBV5-1; J gene: TRBJ2-7; CDR3 DNA: TGCGCCAGCAGCTTGGAGGCCCCCTCCTACGAGCAGTACTTC; CDR3 protein: CASSLEAPSYEQYF
D gene: -; clone size: -; V gene: TRBV15; J gene: TRBJ1-6; CDR3 DNA: TGTGCCACCAGCAGAGCTGAGGGGTACTATAATTCACCCCTCCACTTT; CDR3 protein: CATSRAEGYYNSPLHF
D gene: -; clone size: few; V gene: TRBV27; J gene: TRBJ1-6; CDR3 DNA: TGTGCCAGCAGCCGAACATCGGGCCACGGGGTATCACCCCTCCACTTT; CDR3 protein: CASSRTSGHGVSPLHF
D gene: -; clone size: few; V gene: TRBV9; J gene: TRBJ1-2; CDR3 DNA: TGTGCCAGCAGTCTTCGTGATGGGGCCGACTATGGCTACACCTTC; CDR3 protein: CASSLRDGADYGYTF
D gene: -; clone size: -; V gene: TRBV20-1; J gene: TRBJ2-3; CDR3 DNA: TGCAGTTTCCCGGACCAGGCAGATACGCAGTATTTT; CDR3 protein: CSFPDQADTQYF
D gene: -; clone size: few; V gene: TRBV7-2; J gene: TRBJ2-5; CDR3 DNA: TGTGCCAGCAGCTTAAGAGGGGGACGGGGACAAGAGACCCAGTACTTC; CDR3 protein: CASSLRGGRGQETQYF
D gene: -; clone size: -; V gene: TRBV2; J gene: TRBJ2-3; CDR3 DNA: TGTGCCAGCATATGGACCGTCTTTTCCATAGATACGCAGTATTTT; CDR3 protein: CASIWTVFSIDTQYF
D gene: -; clone size: -; V gene: TRBV4-3; J gene: TRBJ1-1; CDR3 DNA: TGCGCCAGCAGCCAAGATTTGGCAACTGAAGCTTTCTTT; CDR3 protein: CASSQDLATEAFF
D gene: -; clone size: once; V gene: TRBV6-1; J gene: TRBJ2-3; CDR3 DNA: TGTGCCAGCGGCCAAGCGGATACGCAGTATTTT; CDR3 protein: CASGQADTQYF
D gene: TRBD1; clone size: few; V gene: TRBV20-1; J gene: TRBJ1-2; CDR3 DNA: TGCAGTGCTACAACCGGGACAGGGCGCTATGGCTACACCTTC; CDR3 protein: CSATTGTGRYGYTF
D gene: -; clone size: -; V gene: TRBV28; J gene: TRBJ1-2; CDR3 DNA: TGTGCCAGCAGTCCCGATATAAAGAGGGCCGGCGGCTATGGCTACACCTTC; CDR3 protein: CASSPDIKRAGGYGYTF
D gene: -; clone size: few; V gene: TRBV6-1; J gene: TRBJ1-1; CDR3 DNA: TGTGCCAGCAGTGAAAGGGATGACACTGAAGCTTTCTTT; CDR3 protein: CASSERDDTEAFF
D gene: -; clone size: once; V gene: TRBV7-9; J gene: TRBJ1-5; CDR3 DNA: TGTGCCAGCAGCTCACAGGAAAATCAGCCCCAGCATTTT; CDR3 protein: CASSSQENQPQHF
D gene: -; clone size: -; V gene: TRBV30; J gene: TRBJ2-3; CDR3 DNA: TGTGCCTCATGGAGGTACACAGATACGCAGTATTTT; CDR3 protein: CASWRYTDTQYF
D gene: TRBD2; clone size: -; V gene: TRBV12-3/TRBV12-4; J gene: TRBJ2-7; CDR3 DNA: TGTGCCAGCAGTTTAGGCCTTCGGGGGGACGAGCAGTACTTC; CDR3 protein: CASSLGLRGDEQYF
D gene: -; clone size: -; V gene: TRBV2; J gene: TRBJ2-2; CDR3 DNA: TGTGCCAGCAGTGGGCTTGGGCGCGGGGAGCTGTTTTTT; CDR3 protein: CASSGLGRGELFF
D gene: -; clone size: once; V gene: TRBV2; J gene: TRBJ1-4; CDR3 DNA: TGTGCCAGCAACGTAGGACAGTTGAATGAAAAACTGTTTTTT; CDR3 protein: CASNVGQLNEKLFF
D gene: -; clone size: few; V gene: TRBV24-1; J gene: TRBJ2-5; CDR3 DNA: TGTGCCACCAGTGACCCTGGAGGGCCGCGGGAGACCCAGTACTTC; CDR3 protein: CATSDPGGPRETQYF
D gene: -; clone size: -; V gene: TRBV7-8; J gene: TRBJ2-2; CDR3 DNA: TGTGCCAGCAGCTCACCATTCGACGGGGGCACCGGGGAGCTGTTTTTT; CDR3 protein: CASSSPFDGGTGELFF
D gene: -; clone size: -; V gene: TRBV11-2; J gene: TRBJ2-3; CDR3 DNA: TGTGCCAGCAGCCGTAAGGGGGGGTACACAGATACGCAGTATTTT; CDR3 protein: CASSRKGGYTDTQYF
D gene: TRBD1; clone size: -; V gene: TRBV15; J gene: TRBJ2-3; CDR3 DNA: TGTGCCACCAGCAGAGGACAGGGAGCAGATACGCAGTATTTT; CDR3 protein: CATSRGQGADTQYF
D gene: -; clone size: -; V gene: TRBV9; J gene: TRBJ2-1; CDR3 DNA: TGTGCCAGCAGCCCCCGGCCCTACAGTGAGCAGTTCTTC; CDR3 protein: CASSPRPYSEQFF
D gene: -; clone size: -; V gene: TRBV7-8; J gene: TRBJ1-4; CDR3 DNA: TGTGCCAGCAGCCACCCTGGGGGAAATGAAAAACTGTTTTTT; CDR3 protein: CASSHPGGNEKLFF
D gene: -; clone size: -; V gene: TRBV25-1; J gene: TRBJ1-5; CDR3 DNA: TGTGCCAGCAGTGATCAGACACTAAGTCAGCCCCAGCATTTT; CDR3 protein: CASSDQTLSQPQHF
D gene: TRBD2; clone size: -; V gene: TRBV27; J gene: TRBJ2-1; CDR3 DNA: TGTGCCAGCAGTTTATGGGCGATTAGCCAGGGAGGGTCCGAGCAGTTCTTC; CDR3 protein: CASSLWAISQGGSEQFF
D gene: -; clone size: few; V gene: TRBV7-2; J gene: TRBJ2-1; CDR3 DNA: TGTGCCAGCGGAACTAGCCCTAATCAGTTCTTC; CDR3 protein: CASGTSPNQFF
D gene: TRBD2; clone size: -; V gene: TRBV6-5; J gene: TRBJ2-1; CDR3 DNA: TGTGCCAGCAGTTACGGGAGCGGGAGCTTAAACAATGAGCAGTTCTTC; CDR3 protein: CASSYGSGSLNNEQFF
D gene: TRBD1; clone size: -; V gene: TRBV2; J gene: TRBJ1-5; CDR3 DNA: TGTGCCAGCAGGGAACAGGGGATCAGCAATCAGCCCCAGCATTTT; CDR3 protein: CASREQGISNQPQHF
D gene: -; clone size: -; V gene: TRBV7-7; J gene: TRBJ1-1; CDR3 DNA: TGTGCCAGCAGCCCCTTGGGGGGCCGGGAGGCTGAAGCTTTCTTT; CDR3 protein: CASSPLGGREAEAFF
D gene: -; clone size: -; V gene: TRBV4-1; J gene: TRBJ1-5; CDR3 DNA: TGCGCCAGCAGCCAAGAACGGCAGTATAGCAATCAGCCCCAGCATTTT; CDR3 protein: CASSQERQYSNQPQHF
D gene: -; clone size: -; V gene: TRBV9; J gene: TRBJ1-2; CDR3 DNA: TGTGCCAGCAGCGTAGTCCAGGCTGATGGCTACACCTTC; CDR3 protein: CASSVVQADGYTF
D gene: TRBD1; clone size: once; V gene: TRBV29-1; J gene: TRBJ2-5; CDR3 DNA: TGCAGCGTTGAAAGGGACAGGGAACGAGAGACCCAGTACTTC; CDR3 protein: CSVERDRERETQYF
D gene: -; clone size: few; V gene: TRBV5-1; J gene: TRBJ1-6; CDR3 DNA: TGCGCCACCTCGAGGGGGACACCTAATTCACCCCTCCACTTT; CDR3 protein: CATSRGTPNSPLHF
D gene: TRBD1; clone size: -; V gene: TRBV19; J gene: TRBJ1-4; CDR3 DNA: TGTGCCAGTAGCCCTCCCGGACAGGTTGGGGATGAAAAACTGTTTTTT; CDR3 protein: CASSPPGQVGDEKLFF
D gene: -; clone size: -; V gene: TRBV10-3; J gene: TRBJ1-5; CDR3 DNA: TGTGCCATCAGTGTGCAGGGGCCGGGATGGCCCCAGCATTTT; CDR3 protein: CAISVQGPGWPQHF
D gene: -; clone size: -; V gene: TRBV7-2; J gene: TRBJ1-1; CDR3 DNA: TGTGCCAGCAGCTTCCCCTCAGTGAACACTGAAGCTTTCTTT; CDR3 protein: CASSFPSVNTEAFF